This T cell receptor beta chain was retrieved from a study of T cell responses to AZD1222 COVID-19 vaccine. Remarks on this clone: Antigen specificity is unknown.

This CDR3 contains 13 residues. CDR1 and CDR2 (germline): LGHDT, YNNKEL (reference sequence). The ends lost 5 bases at V and 7 bases at J; junction bases unmatched: 5. Study-wide findings and caveats: The study found Spike-specific TCR breadth and depth rose after two AZD1222 doses. All repertoire sampling was performed exclusively after the peak T cell response. Vaccine-related CD4 TCRs covered spike, predominating at 160-218 and 743-854. Unmutated regions of variants are reportedly targeted by nearly half of spike-specific TCRs.

Libraries were prepared by immunoSEQ multiplex PCR; TCRdb keeps only in-frame clonotypes and omits some of them. The data contain about 140,000 clones, about 89% of them singletons. The chain employs TRBV3-1 (or the pseudogene TRBV3-2) and TRBJ1-5; TRBD1 matches 7 bases. This sample comprised peripheral blood, obtained on day 0 of AZD1222 vaccination. The sequence derives from an adult in good health. CDR3 residues: CASSYTGVQPQHF. CDR3 nucleotide sequence: TGTGCCAGCAGCTACACAGGGGTCCAGCCCCAGCATTTT.